These T cell receptor beta chains were read from a single sample in a study of T-cell reconstitution after alpha-beta-depleted transplantation in children. Each CDR3 protein is one row after TCRdb ran MiXCR on the PCR reads. The sample yields hundreds of thousands of distinct CDR3 sequences, 10% seen once. The source was PBMCs from the stem cell graft donor, collected from the stem cell graft. The receptors shown here come from a human donor who donated a stem cell graft to a child with acute myeloid leukemia. CDR3s include the opening cysteine and the closing phenylalanine or tryptophan. Fields, in order: V gene, clone size, D gene, J gene, CDR3 protein, CDR3 DNA. The D gene is left open where the match is weak. Only some rows state a clone size, as once, few, many or a class for expanded clones.

>TRBV29-1|many|NA|TRBJ2-7
CSVVGTGGIEQYF
TGCAGCGTCGTCGGGACCGGGGGCATCGAGCAGTACTTC
>TRBV6-5|NA|NA|TRBJ2-5
CASSYSEDSQETQYF
TGTGCCAGCAGTTACTCAGAGGACAGCCAAGAGACCCAGTACTTC
>TRBV20-1|few|NA|TRBJ1-6
CSATGNRNSPLHF
TGCAGTGCTACCGGGAACCGGAATTCACCCCTCCACTTT
>TRBV28|NA|TRBD2|TRBJ2-7
CASAGSSGRGYEQYF
TGTGCCAGCGCGGGGTCTAGCGGGAGGGGGTACGAGCAGTACTTC
>TRBV7-4|many|TRBD2|TRBJ2-7
CASSAGLAGGTYEQYF
TGTGCCAGCAGCGCCGGACTAGCGGGAGGGACCTACGAGCAGTACTTC
>TRBV18|few|NA|TRBJ2-4
CASSPPAGSGTNIQYF
TGTGCCAGCTCACCACCCGCAGGGTCCGGGACGAACATTCAGTACTTC
>TRBV15|many|TRBD1|TRBJ1-4
CATSRDTTRDSEEKLFF
TGTGCCACCAGCAGAGATACGACCCGGGACAGTGAAGAAAAACTGTTTTTT
>TRBV6-2/TRBV6-3|many|NA|TRBJ1-5
CASRRDNSNQPQHF
TGTGCCAGCAGGCGGGACAATAGCAATCAGCCCCAGCATTTT
>TRBV18|NA|NA|TRBJ2-7
CASSPLPAGVAEQYF
TGTGCCAGCTCACCACTACCCGCAGGGGTCGCTGAGCAGTACTTC
>TRBV29-1|few|TRBD1|TRBJ2-5
CSFRGYQETQYF
TGCAGCTTCAGGGGGTACCAAGAGACCCAGTACTTC
>TRBV4-2|many|NA|TRBJ2-3
CASSPRGRGGRGEVTDTQYF
TGTGCCAGCAGTCCCAGGGGGCGCGGGGGACGGGGAGAGGTCACAGATACGCAGTATTTT
>TRBV5-1|few|TRBD1|TRBJ2-3
CASSFRQGKDTQYF
TGCGCCAGCAGCTTTCGACAGGGAAAAGATACGCAGTATTTT
>TRBV5-1|NA|TRBD2|TRBJ2-5
CASSPPGGQETQYF
TGCGCCAGCAGCCCCCCGGGGGGCCAAGAGACCCAGTACTTC
>TRBV29-1|few|NA|TRBJ1-5
CSVTTGRLQPQHF
TGCAGCGTTACGACAGGTCGCCTTCAGCCCCAGCATTTT
>TRBV7-8|NA|TRBD1|TRBJ2-7
CASGPGQIYEQYF
TGTGCCAGTGGACCGGGACAGATCTACGAGCAGTACTTC
>TRBV2|NA|NA|TRBJ1-1
CASIRERDTEAFF
TGTGCCAGCATCAGGGAGAGGGACACTGAAGCTTTCTTT
>TRBV6-2/TRBV6-3|NA|TRBD2|TRBJ2-7
CASSYKLAGGEQYF
TGTGCCAGCAGTTACAAGCTAGCGGGAGGCGAGCAGTACTTC
>TRBV2|once|NA|TRBJ1-5
CASSKGSNQPQHF
TGTGCCAGCAGCAAGGGTAGCAATCAGCCCCAGCATTTT
>TRBV10-3|many|NA|TRBJ2-1
CAIKEQVGGNEQFF
TGTGCCATCAAGGAACAGGTGGGCGGCAATGAGCAGTTCTTC
>TRBV27|NA|NA|TRBJ1-5
CASRLSASGKQPQHF
TGTGCCAGTCGACTCTCGGCGAGTGGGAAACAGCCCCAGCATTTT
>TRBV29-1|few|NA|TRBJ1-1
CSYGLNTEAFF
TGCAGCTATGGTTTGAACACTGAAGCTTTCTTT
>TRBV12-3/TRBV12-4|many|NA|TRBJ2-2
CGTARDAGELFF
TGTGGCACCGCCCGAGATGCCGGGGAGCTGTTTTTT
>TRBV24-1|NA|TRBD1|TRBJ2-3
CATSDRTGRPFSNTQYF
TGTGCCACCAGTGATAGGACAGGGCGACCCTTCTCAAATACGCAGTATTTT
>TRBV10-3|many|TRBD2|TRBJ2-7
CAISERDYHEQYF
TGTGCCATCAGCGAACGGGACTACCACGAGCAGTACTTC
>TRBV29-1|few|NA|TRBJ2-2
CSTRQSSNTGELFF
TGCAGCACCAGACAGTCTTCGAACACCGGGGAGCTGTTTTTT
>TRBV20-1|NA|TRBD2|TRBJ2-7
CSASWREDYEQYF
TGCAGTGCTTCTTGGCGGGAGGACTACGAGCAGTACTTC
>TRBV12-3/TRBV12-4|once|NA|TRBJ2-1
CASSLALGQGVYNEQFF
TGTGCCAGCAGTTTAGCGCTCGGGCAGGGAGTCTACAATGAGCAGTTCTTC
>TRBV5-5|NA|NA|TRBJ1-2
CASSGYGGKNYGYTF
TGTGCCAGCAGCGGATACGGGGGGAAAAACTATGGCTACACCTTC
>TRBV27|NA|NA|TRBJ1-3
CASSRGAFSGNTIYF
TGTGCCAGCAGTCGAGGGGCCTTCTCTGGAAACACCATATATTTT
>TRBV29-1|many|TRBD2|TRBJ2-7
CSVGDSGNEQYF
TGCAGCGTTGGCGATAGCGGGAACGAGCAGTACTTC
>TRBV15|NA|NA|TRBJ1-1
CATSRDSRTKNTEAFF
TGTGCCACCAGCAGAGACAGTCGGACAAAGAACACTGAAGCTTTCTTT
>TRBV24-1|many|NA|TRBJ1-1
CATRGDEMNTEAFF
TGTGCCACCAGGGGGGACGAGATGAACACTGAAGCTTTCTTT
>TRBV14|NA|TRBD1|TRBJ2-7
CASSLDRGRNEQYF
TGTGCCAGCAGCCTGGACAGGGGGCGCAACGAGCAGTACTTC
>TRBV19|NA|NA|TRBJ2-5
CASSIVDGRQQETQYF
TGTGCCAGTAGTATCGTGGACGGCAGACAGCAAGAGACCCAGTACTTC
>TRBV6-2/TRBV6-3|NA|NA|TRBJ2-7
CASSYSRRGGRPGRADSYEQYF
TGTGCCAGCAGTTACTCGAGGAGAGGAGGCCGCCCCGGAAGGGCAGACTCCTACGAGCAGTACTTC
>TRBV2|many|TRBD2|TRBJ2-1
CASSGSSGRTYNEQFF
TGTGCCAGCAGTGGTTCTAGCGGGAGGACCTACAATGAGCAGTTCTTC
>TRBV6-2/TRBV6-3|few|TRBD1|TRBJ2-5
CASRPGQAPQETQYF
TGTGCCAGCAGACCCGGACAGGCCCCCCAAGAGACCCAGTACTTC
>TRBV29-1|few|NA|TRBJ2-7
CSVEVQGGSYEQYF
TGCAGCGTTGAGGTTCAGGGAGGCAGCTACGAGCAGTACTTC
>TRBV4-2|NA|TRBD2|TRBJ2-1
CASSQGLAGARGNEQFF
TGTGCCAGCAGCCAAGGACTAGCGGGAGCTAGGGGGAATGAGCAGTTCTTC
>TRBV10-3|many|TRBD1|TRBJ2-2
CATGTGNTGELFF
TGTGCCACCGGGACAGGGAACACCGGGGAGCTGTTTTTT
>TRBV3-1|NA|NA|TRBJ2-2
CASILSRGTGELFF
TGTGCCAGCATCTTATCCCGGGGCACCGGGGAGCTGTTTTTT
>TRBV14|few|NA|TRBJ2-1
CASSQLRYNEQFF
TGTGCCAGCAGCCAATTAAGATACAATGAGCAGTTCTTC